Shown below are 26 T cell receptor beta chains from a single sample sequenced in a study of blood T cell repertoires in COVID-19. The repertoire was sequenced with immunoSEQ multiplex PCR; TCRdb's copy has only in-frame clones and lacks some. Found here are more than 350,000 clones, about 86% of them singletons; the top ten hold approximately 10%. Sequenced: PBMCs or T cells enriched from blood (not recorded which). These receptors all stem from a woman aged 50 to 60 who had recovered from COVID-19.

This clone was seen more than once but under ten times. The chain combines TRBV7-8 with TRBJ2-2, with D perhaps TRBD1 (5 bases). Germline CDR1 SGHVS, CDR2 FQNEAQ. V lost 5 bases and J 4 bases, leaving 14 bases between the germline ends. This CDR3 is 15 amino acids long. The CDR3 loop is CASSPLGAPTGELFF. The CDR3 DNA reads TGTGCCAGCAGCCCCCTAGGGGCGCCCACCGGGGAGCTGTTTTTT.

V usage is TRBV18 and J usage is TRBJ1-5; D is uncertain. This CDR3 spans 14 amino acids. Germline V CDR1 and CDR2: KGHSH, LQKENI. Trimming stripped 3 bases from V and 0 bases from J, with 6 bases between. This CDR3 is CASSPYYSNQPQHF. The DNA for the CDR3 is TGTGCCAGCTCACCCTATTATAGCAATCAGCCCCAGCATTTT.

The V gene is TRBV7-2, the J gene TRBJ2-2; 7 bases map to TRBD2. In germline, CDR1 is SGHTA, CDR2 FQGNSA. V was clipped by 5 bases and J by 6 bases; unmatched bases: 12. The CDR3 runs 16 residues. The CDR3 region is CASSPPPSGAAGELFF. The CDR3 DNA follows: TGTGCCAGCAGCCCCCCCCCTAGCGGAGCCGCCGGGGAGCTGTTTTTT.

This chain links TRBV13 with TRBJ1-6; D might be TRBD1 (5 bases). CDR1 is PRHDT and CDR2 is FYEKMQ in the germline V gene (reference sequence). With 2 bases removed from V and 10 bases from J, the gap between germline ends came to 9 bases. This CDR3 is 13 amino acids long. The CDR3 here is CASSLQGGSPLHF. CDR3 DNA sequence: TGTGCCAGCAGCTTACAGGGCGGATCACCCCTCCACTTT.

The chain uses TRBV2 and TRBJ1-5; 9 nucleotides match TRBD1. Germline V lookup: CDR1 SNHLY, CDR2 FYNNEI. The CDR3 consists of 14 residues. Unmatched junction bases numbered 4, after V lost 6 bases and J lost 4 bases. The CDR3 sequence: CASRTQGANQPQHF. The CDR3 nucleotides read TGTGCCAGCAGAACACAGGGGGCAAATCAGCCCCAGCATTTT.

This chain connects TRBV4-1 to TRBJ2-7, with TRBD1 matching over 10 bases. CDR3 size: 15 residues. The germline CDR1 and CDR2 sequences are MGHRA and YSYEKL. V lost 1 base to trimming and J lost 0 bases; unmatched junction nucleotides: 0. The CDR3 region is CASSQGTGGSYEQYF. The CDR3 bases are TGCGCCAGCAGCCAAGGGACAGGGGGCTCCTACGAGCAGTACTTC.

A single count supports this clone. J is TRBJ1-1 and V is TRBV4-1, with 7 bases matching TRBD1. The trim removed 7 bases at V and 4 bases at J, leaving 15 bases unmatched. CDR3 length equals 16 residues. Germline V gives CDR1 MGHRA, CDR2 YSYEKL. The CDR3 region is CASNPLEEGAGTEAFF. For the CDR3, the DNA is TGCGCCAGCAACCCCCTTGAGGAGGGGGCTGGCACTGAAGCTTTCTTT.

In its sample, this clone was seen once. The chain uses TRBV7-9 and TRBJ1-2; possible D gene TRBD1, 6 bases. CDR1 is SEHNR and CDR2 is FQNEAQ in the germline V gene (reference sequence). This CDR3 has 16 residues. The germline V and J ends were trimmed by 5 bases and 3 bases, with 19 bases remaining between them. DNA of the CDR3: TGTGCCAGCAGCCTACTAACAGGGAATGTGGACTATGGCTACACCTTC. Translated, it gives CASSLLTGNVDYGYTF.

The chain uses TRBV6-5 and TRBJ2-7, with 8 positions matching TRBD1. The junction had 8 bases not matched to a gene; V was cut back by 4 bases and J by 3 bases. This CDR3 has 15 amino acids. Germline V gives CDR1 MNHEY, CDR2 SVGAGI. The CDR3 loop reads CASSLQGATFYEQYF. The CDR3 region has the DNA TGTGCCAGCAGTTTGCAGGGGGCTACGTTCTACGAGCAGTACTTC.

The chain employs TRBV6-6 and TRBJ1-6, with 7 positions matching TRBD1. Per the germline V gene, CDR1 is MNHNY and CDR2 is SVGAGI (reference sequence). J was trimmed by 0 bases and V by 6 bases; bases with no gene match: 8. The CDR3 totals 17 residues. The CDR3: CASSRQGGSSYNSPLHF. The CDR3 DNA reads as TGTGCCAGCAGCCGACAGGGAGGGAGCTCCTATAATTCACCCCTCCACTTT.

The V call is TRBV6-2 or TRBV6-3, the J call TRBJ2-5, with D unclear. This CDR3 region has 16 residues. Germline V lookup: CDR1 MNHEY, CDR2 SVGEGT. Trimming took off 3 bases at V and 4 bases at J, with 18 bases between the two ends. The CDR3 sequence: CASSYSRSERRETQYF. The CDR3 DNA is TGTGCCAGCAGTTATAGCCGGTCGGAGAGAAGAGAGACCCAGTACTTC.

The rearrangement uses TRBV30 and TRBJ2-5, with 7 bases fitting TRBD2. Germline lookup yields CDR1 GTSNPN and CDR2 SVGIG (reference sequence). This CDR3 region has 13 residues. The DNA for the CDR3 is TGTGCTCGGTGGAGCGGGACCATGGAGACCCAGTACTTC. Translation: CARWSGTMETQYF.

This clone was recorded a few times. The chain links TRBV19 to TRBJ2-2; D is uncertain. Germline V gene lookup returns CDR1 LNHDA and CDR2 SQIVND (reference sequence). V lost 5 bases and J 5 bases, leaving 9 bases between the germline ends. The CDR3 is 13 residues long. The CDR3 is CASSSSVTGELFF. The CDR3 DNA follows: TGTGCCAGTAGTTCCTCGGTTACCGGGGAGCTGTTTTTT.

The J gene is TRBJ1-1, the V gene TRBV7-2; 7 positions match TRBD1. The CDR3 consists of 15 residues. Germline trimming cut 5 bases from V and 3 bases from J; bases unmatched to any gene: 9. The germline gives CDR1 SGHTA, CDR2 FQGNSA. The CDR3 loop is CASSLNRGGYTEAFF. The CDR3 DNA reads as TGTGCCAGCAGCCTGAACAGGGGTGGTTACACTGAAGCTTTCTTT.

This chain uses TRBV18 with TRBJ1-4; D possibly corresponds to TRBD1 (6 bases). From germline, CDR1 is KGHSH and CDR2 LQKENI. V was trimmed by 3 bases and J by 4 bases, leaving 12 bases between them. The CDR3 totals 15 residues. CDR3 nucleotides: TGTGCCAGCTCACCTCCAGGGGTGGGTAATGAAAAACTGTTTTTT. Amino acid sequence: CASSPPGVGNEKLFF.

The genes are TRBV6-2 or TRBV6-3 and TRBJ1-2; 10 nucleotides line up with TRBD1. The ends lost 4 bases at V and 2 bases at J; junction bases unmatched: 7. This CDR3 is 16 amino acids long. Per germline, CDR1 MNHEY and CDR2 SVGEGT. For the CDR3, the DNA is TGTGCCAGCAGTTCCACCGGGACAGGGGTGAACTATGGCTACACCTTC. The encoded protein is CASSSTGTGVNYGYTF.

This chain links TRBV6-5 with TRBJ1-5, with D possibly matching TRBD1 (5 bases). V was cut by 5 bases and J by 6 bases, with 14 bases left in between. The germline CDR1 and CDR2 sequences are MNHEY and SVGAGI. The CDR3 runs to 14 residues. The CDR3 DNA sequence: TGTGCCAGCAGTCAGCAGGGTGTAGCTCAGCCCCAGCATTTT. This translates into CASSQQGVAQPQHF.

The genes are TRBV5-1 and TRBJ2-7, with TRBD1 identical over 8 bases. This CDR3 region has 17 residues. V lost 1 base, J lost 2 bases, and 11 bases stayed unmatched. Germline lookup yields CDR1 SGHRS and CDR2 YFSETQ. CDR3 nucleotide sequence: TGCGCCAGCAGCTTGACCCCGGGACAGGTCTACGCCTACGAGCAGTACTTC. It yields the protein CASSLTPGQVYAYEQYF. Full variable domain (remainder filled in from reference TRBV5-1 and TRBJ2-7): KAGVTQTPRYLIKTRGQQVTLSCSPISGHRSVSWYQQTPGQGLQFLFEYFSETQRNKGNFPGRFSGRQFSNSRSEMNVSTLELGDSALYLCASSLTPGQVYAYEQYFGPGTRLTVT.

CDR3: CATQQRGLWDEQFF. The CDR3 region has the DNA TGTGCCACTCAACAGCGGGGGTTATGGGATGAGCAGTTCTTC. The gene calls are TRBV19 and TRBJ2-1; 8 positions match TRBD2. This CDR3 spans 14 amino acids. With V trimmed by 10 bases and J by 8 bases, 13 bases remained unmatched. Germline V gives CDR1 LNHDA, CDR2 SQIVND (reference sequence).

This chain links TRBV7-2 with TRBJ1-2, with 7 nucleotides matching TRBD1. V shed 5 bases, J shed 4 bases, and the junction held 7 bases outside the gene matches. CDR3 length: 14 amino acids. Germline assignment: CDR1 SGHTA and CDR2 FQGNSA. The CDR3 sequence is CASSAFWDSYGYTF. The CDR3 bases are TGTGCCAGCAGCGCCTTCTGGGACAGCTATGGCTACACCTTC. Supplemented by reference TRBV7-2 and TRBJ1-2, the full variable domain reads GAGVSQSPSNKVTEKGKDVELRCDPISGHTALYWYRQSLGQGLEFLIYFQGNSAPDKSGLPSDRFSAERTGGSVSTLTIQRTQQEDSAVYLCASSAFWDSYGYTFGSGTRLTVV.

V usage is TRBV6-5 and J usage is TRBJ1-2, with D possibly being TRBD1 (6 bases). With 6 bases removed from V and 8 bases from J, the gap between germline ends came to 16 bases. This CDR3 has 13 amino acids. Germline values: CDR1 MNHEY, CDR2 SVGAGI. Here the CDR3 DNA reads TGTGCCAGCAGCCCCGGGACACCTCCCGGCTACACCTTC. It yields the protein CASSPGTPPGYTF.

The sample holds one count of this clone. The chain has TRBV6-1 and TRBJ1-2; D uncertain. CDR3 length: 15 amino acids. From germline, CDR1 is MNHNS and CDR2 SASEGT. Trimming stripped 2 bases from V and 3 bases from J, with 13 bases between. The CDR3 coding sequence is TGTGCCAGCAGTGAACACCCAGTGGCTGACTATGGCTACACCTTC. This encodes CASSEHPVADYGYTF.

The rearrangement joins TRBV9 to TRBJ2-3, with D perhaps TRBD2 (7 bases). Germline-derived CDR1 and CDR2 are SGDLS and YYNGEE. The CDR3 totals 16 residues. The ends were cut back, 3 bases at V and 4 bases at J, with 18 bases in the middle. The CDR3 region is CASSALGGARADTQYF. As DNA, the CDR3 is TGTGCCAGCAGCGCCCTTGGGGGGGCCCGCGCAGATACGCAGTATTTT.

The rearrangement links TRBV3-1 (or the pseudogene TRBV3-2) to TRBJ1-5; possible D gene TRBD1, 5 bases. V was clipped by 1 base and J by 6 bases, with 13 bases between them. The CDR3 runs 15 residues. Germline-derived CDR1 and CDR2 are LGHDT and YNNKEL (reference sequence). For the CDR3, the DNA is TGTGCCAGCAGCCAAGGCGGCAGGGCCCCTCAGCCCCAGCATTTT. Protein product: CASSQGGRAPQPQHF.

V and J are TRBV7-9 and TRBJ1-6; 7 bases map to TRBD1. This CDR3 contains 15 residues. Germline trimming cut 2 bases from V and 7 bases from J; bases unmatched to any gene: 5. The V gene's germline CDR1 is SEHNR and CDR2 FQNEAQ (reference sequence). The CDR3, as DNA: TGTGCCAGCAGCTTACAAACAGGGGTCAATTCACCCCTCCACTTT. Translation: CASSLQTGVNSPLHF. Supplemented by reference TRBV7-9 and TRBJ1-6, the full variable domain reads DTGVSQNPRHKITKRGQNVTFRCDPISEHNRLYWYRQTLGQGPEFLTYFQNEAQLEKSRLLSDRFSAERPKGSFSTLEIQRTEQGDSAMYLCASSLQTGVNSPLHFGNGTRLTVT.

The rearrangement joins TRBV28 to TRBJ1-5; D is unclear. The CDR3 runs 13 residues. The ends were cut back, 2 bases at V and 4 bases at J, with 6 bases in the middle. CDR1 MDHEN and CDR2 SYDVKM come from the germline V gene. DNA of the CDR3: TGTGCCAGCAGTTTAACGGTTAATCAGCCCCAGCATTTT. It encodes CASSLTVNQPQHF.